This TCR beta chain came from a study of vaccination and CD4 T cells after COVID-19 (dated by TCRdb to the early 2020s). About the investigation overall: SARS-CoV-2 positivity had been established in the convalescent patients by nasal swab PCR, and mild disease was recorded in under ten of these patients and severe disease in one. Six males and four females were included in the convalescent cohort, with two Hispanic individuals, seven Caucasians, two Asians and one multiracial person represented. Two doses of either the Pfizer-BioNTech BNT162b2 vaccine (n=8) or the Moderna mRNA-1273 vaccine (n=2) were administered to participants. Post-COVID blood samples were collected from convalescent patients a median of around 100 days after diagnosis, with a range of about 30 to 161 days. The time from the second vaccine dose to post-vaccine blood sampling had a median of roughly 70 days and ranged from roughly 12 to 241 days. Overlapping spike peptide pools from SARS-CoV-2 and from the common cold coronaviruses HCoV-NL63, HCoV-OC43 and HCoV-229E were used as culture stimuli. In control cultures, a CEFX viral epitope pool was used as positive control, an HIV-1 Nef peptide pool was used as negative control, or no peptide was added. The spike-specific CD4+ TCR repertoire was compared before and after mRNA vaccination in approximately 9 COVID-19 convalescent patients and 4 infection-naive healthy vaccine recipients.

In light of the paper, this sample's treatment or condition label describes: approximately nine-day PBMC culture with coronavirus spike peptide pools or control peptides (ViraFEST assay). The ViraFEST assay was used in the study, in which antigen-specific T cells were expanded with peptide pools and expanded clonotypes were subsequently identified by TCR sequencing. The convalescent patients' positive SARS-CoV-2 PCR tests were from March to December 2020, which was before the Alpha, Beta and Delta variants emerged in the United States. Each well held more than 1.5 million PBMCs cultured in IMDM containing about 5% human AB serum and approximately 9.6 IU/ml IL-2, with about 10 ug/ml peptide pools added. On days 3 and 7, half of the culture medium was replaced with fresh IL-2-containing medium. Once the cells had been in culture for about 10 days, the EasySep CD4+ T cell isolation kit was used to isolate CD4+ T cells by negative selection. Ficoll-Paque Plus gradient centrifugation was used to isolate PBMCs from whole blood, and the isolated PBMCs were then either used fresh or cryopreserved at -140C. Each culture condition was generally run in triplicate wells.

In the case of this clonotype: No cognate antigen has been identified for it. Per-nucleotide qualities are absent, and no much larger clonotype sits a single base away.

What the research found in general, with its limitations: In convalescent patients, nearly all vaccine-specific clones (304 of 307) were found to be mono-reactive for SARS-CoV-2 spike rather than cross-reactive with common cold coronaviruses. Relatively few convalescent patients were included in the study, and early timepoints after natural infection were not analyzed. Among convalescent patients, a median around 83% of the SARS-CoV-2-reactive clones seen after vaccination appeared only after vaccination, which suggests priming specific to the vaccine. Although the median number of SARS-CoV-2-reactive clonotypes went up from 21 after infection to 35 to 40 after vaccination, the increase was not significant.

V loses 2 bases of germline sequence and J loses 3 bases, and the interval between the two ends is 7 bases. From the cysteine up to the phenylalanine, the CDR3 has a length of 14 residues. Of the read, only the CDR3 DNA is kept; its 42 bases are in frame from base 1. For CDR1 and CDR2, the germline V gene (reference sequence) lists LNHNV and YYDKDF. Libraries were constructed by PCR. DNA from cultured CD4+ T cells was subjected to TCR sequencing with the Oncomine TCR Beta short-read assay at the Johns Hopkins FTIC core. The QIAamp micro DNA kit was used to extract genomic DNA from the cultured CD4+ T cells. Oncomine TCR Beta libraries from cultured CD4+ T cells were pooled with unique dual indexes and sequenced on an Illumina iSeq 100. Per the source publication's procedure: Non-productive sequences were filtered out, and CDR3s that did not start with C, did not end with F or W, or were shorter than 7 amino acids were discarded. Antigen-specific clonotypes were identified using the MANAFEST web application through comparison of peptide-stimulated wells with reference and other culture wells. Positive clones required FDR below 0.05, an odds ratio above 5, and productive frequency above 0.1% in at least two of three replicate wells. A clonotype was classed as cross-reactive if the clonotype showed significant expansion both in SARS-CoV-2 spike wells and in at least one common cold coronavirus spike condition. CDR3 homology was assessed with Levenshtein distances (stringdist) and unrooted phylogenetic trees (ape) in R version 3.6.1. Clones were called with MiXCR by TCRdb after fastp trimmed the public reads at Q25, and only in-frame beta chains were retained. Records with the same CDR3 protein are collapsed into one entry carrying the most frequent genes and DNA. None of the V and J calls come from the authors' own analysis; TCRdb made them. Within this sample are approximately 2,800 distinct CDR3 sequences, with 70% to 80% of them counted one time only. The ten largest account for about 26% of the sample.

The V and J genes are TRBV15 and TRBJ1-4; TRBD1 is possibly the D segment (5 matching bases). Material for sequencing was CD4+ T cells from blood, cultured in vitro. The sequence came from a human donor who had recovered from COVID-19. The sequenced DNA is TGTGCCACCAGCAGACAGGGAGCTAATGAAAAACTGTTTTTT. Its protein is CATSRQGANEKLFF.